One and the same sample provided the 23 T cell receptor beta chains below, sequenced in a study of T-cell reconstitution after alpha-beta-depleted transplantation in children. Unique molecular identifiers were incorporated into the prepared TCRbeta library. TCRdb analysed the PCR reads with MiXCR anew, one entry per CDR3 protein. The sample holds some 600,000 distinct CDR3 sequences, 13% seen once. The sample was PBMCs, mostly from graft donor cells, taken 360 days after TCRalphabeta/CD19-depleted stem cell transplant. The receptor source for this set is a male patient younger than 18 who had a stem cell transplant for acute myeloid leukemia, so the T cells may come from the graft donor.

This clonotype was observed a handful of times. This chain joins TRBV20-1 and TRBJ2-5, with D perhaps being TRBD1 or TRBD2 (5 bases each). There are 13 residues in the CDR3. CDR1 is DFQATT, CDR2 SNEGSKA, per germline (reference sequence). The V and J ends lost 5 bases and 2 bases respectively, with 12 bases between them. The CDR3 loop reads CSAWGRRQETQYF. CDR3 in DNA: TGCAGTGCTTGGGGACGGAGACAAGAGACCCAGTACTTC.

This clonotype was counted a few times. The CDR3 here is CASSLDVGTAYF. The CDR3 DNA reads as TGTGCCAGCAGCTTAGACGTGGGGACAGCGTACTTC. This rearrangement joins TRBV7-2 to TRBJ2-7; 7 nucleotides line up with TRBD1. This CDR3 contains 12 residues. With V trimmed by 1 base and J by 12 bases, 6 bases remained unmatched. Looked up from germline, CDR1 is SGHTA and CDR2 is FQGNSA.

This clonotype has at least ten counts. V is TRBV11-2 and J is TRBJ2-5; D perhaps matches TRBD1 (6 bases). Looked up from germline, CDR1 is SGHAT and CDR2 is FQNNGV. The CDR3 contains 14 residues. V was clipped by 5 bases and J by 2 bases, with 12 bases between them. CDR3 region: CASSPPGQQETQYF. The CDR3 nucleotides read TGTGCCAGCAGCCCTCCCGGACAGCAAGAGACCCAGTACTTC. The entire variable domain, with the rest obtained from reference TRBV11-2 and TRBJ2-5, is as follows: EAGVAQSPRYKIIEKRQSVAFWCNPISGHATLYWYQQILGQGPKLLIQFQNNGVVDDSQLPKDRFSAERLKGVDSTLKIQPAKLEDSAVYLCASSPPGQQETQYFGPGTRLLVL.

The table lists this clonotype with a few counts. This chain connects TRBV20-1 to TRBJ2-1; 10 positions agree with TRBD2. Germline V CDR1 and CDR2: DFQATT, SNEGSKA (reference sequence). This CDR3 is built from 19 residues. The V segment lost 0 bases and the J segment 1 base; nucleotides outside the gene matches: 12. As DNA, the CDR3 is TGCAGTGCTAGAGAACCCCTAGCGGGAGTCCCCTGGTCCTACAATGAGCAGTTCTTC. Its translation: CSAREPLAGVPWSYNEQFF.

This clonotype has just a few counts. CDR3 DNA sequence: TGTGCCAGCAGTGAATTGCAGGGGCTAGGTTACAATGAGCAGTTCTTC. Translating it yields CASSELQGLGYNEQFF. V and J are TRBV25-1 and TRBJ2-1, with a possible D match to TRBD1 (6 bases). CDR1 is MGHDK, CDR2 SYGVNS, per germline. The CDR3 spans 16 residues. V lost 1 base and J lost 4, with 14 bases in between.

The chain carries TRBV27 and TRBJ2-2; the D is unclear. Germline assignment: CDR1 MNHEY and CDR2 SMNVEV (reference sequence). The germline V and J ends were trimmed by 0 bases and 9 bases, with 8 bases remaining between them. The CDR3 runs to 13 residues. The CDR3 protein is CASSLSGKRELFF. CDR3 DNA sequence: TGTGCCAGCAGTTTATCGGGAAAGAGGGAGCTGTTTTTT.

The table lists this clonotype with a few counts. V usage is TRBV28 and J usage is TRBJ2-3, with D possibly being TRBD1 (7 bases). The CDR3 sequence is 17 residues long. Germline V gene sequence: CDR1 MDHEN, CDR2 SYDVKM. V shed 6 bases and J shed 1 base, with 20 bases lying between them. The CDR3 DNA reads TGTGCCAGCAGCTCCCTCAGGGGGGTCTTTGGCACAGATACGCAGTATTTT. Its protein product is CASSSLRGVFGTDTQYF.

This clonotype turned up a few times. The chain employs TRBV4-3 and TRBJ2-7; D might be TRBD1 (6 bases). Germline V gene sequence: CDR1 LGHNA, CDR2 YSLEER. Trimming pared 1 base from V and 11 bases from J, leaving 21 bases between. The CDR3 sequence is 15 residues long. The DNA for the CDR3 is TGCGCCAGCAGCCAAGGACAGGTAGTAGGATCTGAAAAGTACTTC. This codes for CASSQGQVVGSEKYF.

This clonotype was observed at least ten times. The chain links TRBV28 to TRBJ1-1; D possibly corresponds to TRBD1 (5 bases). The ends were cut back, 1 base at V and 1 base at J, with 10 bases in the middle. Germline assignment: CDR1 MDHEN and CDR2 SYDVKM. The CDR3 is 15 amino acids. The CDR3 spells CASSLFRVTNTEAFF. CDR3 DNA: TGTGCCAGCAGTTTATTCAGGGTCACGAACACTGAAGCTTTCTTT.

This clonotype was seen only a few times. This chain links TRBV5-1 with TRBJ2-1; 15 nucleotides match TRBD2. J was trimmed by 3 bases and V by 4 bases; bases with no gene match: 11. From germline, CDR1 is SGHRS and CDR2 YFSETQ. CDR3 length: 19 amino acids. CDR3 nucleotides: TGCGCCAGCAGCGTACCGGGACTAGCGGGGGGTCCCCGCTACAATGAGCAGTTCTTC. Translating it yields CASSVPGLAGGPRYNEQFF.

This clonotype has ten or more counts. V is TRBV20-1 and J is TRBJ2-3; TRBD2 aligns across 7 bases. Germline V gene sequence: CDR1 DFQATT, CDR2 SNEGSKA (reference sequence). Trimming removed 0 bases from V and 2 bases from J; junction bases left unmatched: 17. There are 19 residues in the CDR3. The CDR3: CSARDPGLDDPSLTDTQYF. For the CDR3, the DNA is TGCAGTGCTAGAGATCCTGGACTAGACGATCCCTCCCTCACAGATACGCAGTATTTT.

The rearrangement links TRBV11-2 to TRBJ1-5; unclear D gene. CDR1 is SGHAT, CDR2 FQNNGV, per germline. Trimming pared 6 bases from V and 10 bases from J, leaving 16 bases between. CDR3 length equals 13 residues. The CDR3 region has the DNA TGTGCCAGCAGTTCCCTCGGTCCAGGACCCCAGCATTTT. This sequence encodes CASSSLGPGPQHF.

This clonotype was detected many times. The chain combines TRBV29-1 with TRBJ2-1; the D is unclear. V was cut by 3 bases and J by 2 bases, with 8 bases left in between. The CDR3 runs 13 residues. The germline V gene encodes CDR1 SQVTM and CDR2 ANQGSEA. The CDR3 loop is CSVEGKPYNEQFF. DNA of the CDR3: TGCAGCGTTGAGGGCAAGCCCTACAATGAGCAGTTCTTC.

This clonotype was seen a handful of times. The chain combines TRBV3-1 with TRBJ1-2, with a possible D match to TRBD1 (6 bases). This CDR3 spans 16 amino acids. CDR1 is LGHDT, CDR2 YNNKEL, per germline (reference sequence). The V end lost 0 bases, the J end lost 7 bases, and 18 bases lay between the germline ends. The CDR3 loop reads CASSQDFGETGSGYTF. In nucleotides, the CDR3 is TGTGCCAGCAGCCAAGACTTCGGGGAGACAGGCTCTGGCTACACCTTC.

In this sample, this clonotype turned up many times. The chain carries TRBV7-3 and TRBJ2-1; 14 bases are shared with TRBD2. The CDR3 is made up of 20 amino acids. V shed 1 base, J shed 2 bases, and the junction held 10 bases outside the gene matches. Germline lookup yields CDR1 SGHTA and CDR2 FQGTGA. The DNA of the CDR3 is TGTGCCAGCAGCTTAAGGAGACTAGCGGGAGGGAATACCACCTACAATGAGCAGTTCTTC. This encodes CASSLRRLAGGNTTYNEQFF.

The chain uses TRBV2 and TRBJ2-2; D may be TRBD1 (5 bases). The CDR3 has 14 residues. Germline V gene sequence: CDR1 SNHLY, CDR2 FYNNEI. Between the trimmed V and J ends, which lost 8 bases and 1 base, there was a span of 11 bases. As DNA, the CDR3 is TGTGCCAGCGACAAAAGGGGGAACACCGGGGAGCTGTTTTTT. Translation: CASDKRGNTGELFF. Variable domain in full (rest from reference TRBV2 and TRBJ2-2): EPEVTQTPSHQVTQMGQEVILRCVPISNHLYFYWYRQILGQKVEFLVSFYNNEISEKSEIFDDQFSVERPDGSNFTLKIRSTKLEDSAMYFCASDKRGNTGELFFGEGSRLTVL.

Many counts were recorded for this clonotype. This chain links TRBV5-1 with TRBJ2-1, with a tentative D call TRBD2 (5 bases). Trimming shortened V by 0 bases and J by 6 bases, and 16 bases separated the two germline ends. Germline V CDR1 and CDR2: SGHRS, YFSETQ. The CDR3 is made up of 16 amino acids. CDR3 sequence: CASSLDGGPWVNEQFF. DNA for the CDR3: TGCGCCAGCAGCTTGGATGGAGGTCCCTGGGTCAATGAGCAGTTCTTC.

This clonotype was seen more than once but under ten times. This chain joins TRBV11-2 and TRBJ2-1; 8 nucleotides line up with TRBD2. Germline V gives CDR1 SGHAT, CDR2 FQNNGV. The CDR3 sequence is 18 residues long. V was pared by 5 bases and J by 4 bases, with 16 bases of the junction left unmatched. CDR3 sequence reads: CASSLRGSGTSPYNEQFF. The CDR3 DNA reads TGTGCCAGCAGCCTTAGGGGCTCAGGGACTAGTCCATACAATGAGCAGTTCTTC. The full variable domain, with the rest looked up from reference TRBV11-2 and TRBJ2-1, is EAGVAQSPRYKIIEKRQSVAFWCNPISGHATLYWYQQILGQGPKLLIQFQNNGVVDDSQLPKDRFSAERLKGVDSTLKIQPAKLEDSAVYLCASSLRGSGTSPYNEQFFGPGTRLTVL.

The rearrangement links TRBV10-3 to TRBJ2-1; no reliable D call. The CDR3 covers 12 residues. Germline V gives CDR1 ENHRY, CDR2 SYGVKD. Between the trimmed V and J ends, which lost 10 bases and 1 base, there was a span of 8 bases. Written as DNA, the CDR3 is TGTGCCACTGATGGTTCCTACAATGAGCAGTTCTTC. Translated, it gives CATDGSYNEQFF.

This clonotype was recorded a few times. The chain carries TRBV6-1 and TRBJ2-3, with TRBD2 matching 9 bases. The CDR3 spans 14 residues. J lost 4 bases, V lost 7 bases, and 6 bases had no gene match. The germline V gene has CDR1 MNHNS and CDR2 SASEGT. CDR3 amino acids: CASTGGRGPDTQYF. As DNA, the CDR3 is TGTGCCAGCACTGGCGGGAGGGGACCAGATACGCAGTATTTT.

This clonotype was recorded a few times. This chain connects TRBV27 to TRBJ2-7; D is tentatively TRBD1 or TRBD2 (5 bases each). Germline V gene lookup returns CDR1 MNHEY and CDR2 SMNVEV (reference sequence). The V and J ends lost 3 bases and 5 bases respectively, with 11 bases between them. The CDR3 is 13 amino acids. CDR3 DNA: TGTGCCAGCAGTTTGGGGGAGACCCACGAGCAGTACTTC. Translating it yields CASSLGETHEQYF.

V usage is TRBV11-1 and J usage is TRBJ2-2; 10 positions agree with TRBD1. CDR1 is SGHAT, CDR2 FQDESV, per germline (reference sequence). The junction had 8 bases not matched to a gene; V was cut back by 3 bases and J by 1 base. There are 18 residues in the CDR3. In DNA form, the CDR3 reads TGTGCCAGCAGCTTTGGACAGGGGGGATTTCTGAACACCGGGGAGCTGTTTTTT. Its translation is CASSFGQGGFLNTGELFF.

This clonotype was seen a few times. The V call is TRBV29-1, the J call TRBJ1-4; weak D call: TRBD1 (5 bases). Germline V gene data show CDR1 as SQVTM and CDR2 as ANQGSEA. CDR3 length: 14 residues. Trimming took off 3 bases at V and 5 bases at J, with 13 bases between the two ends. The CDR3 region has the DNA TGCAGCGTTGAGGCTGGGACCGCGAATGAAAAACTGTTTTTT. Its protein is CSVEAGTANEKLFF.